The 16 T cell receptor beta chains given below trace back to one sample, sequenced in a study of shared clonotypes between healthy human individuals. Selected positively for CCR7 and CD45RO-negative, naive CD8 cells excluded terminally differentiated effector memory CD45RA+ cells. TCRdb's table, derived via immunoSEQ multiplex PCR, lists solely in-frame clones and lacks some. This table holds some 2.1 million clones, about 93% found once. The material sequenced was naive CD8+ T cells from PBMCs. Receptors were obtained from a man between 18 and 35 years old in good health. Some clones in this sample may be carry-over from other donors' samples.

There are a few counts of this clone. The chain uses TRBV27 and TRBJ1-1; D is possibly TRBD1 (5 bases). Germline values: CDR1 MNHEY, CDR2 SMNVEV (reference sequence). Trimming pared 0 bases from V and 4 bases from J, leaving 12 bases between. This CDR3 contains 15 residues. Written as DNA, the CDR3 is TGTGCCAGCAGTTTATCGAAGGTAGGGGCCACTGAAGCTTTCTTT. This encodes CASSLSKVGATEAFF.

V and J are TRBV19 and TRBJ2-1, with D maybe TRBD2 (6 bases). This CDR3 contains 15 residues. CDR1 LNHDA and CDR2 SQIVND come from the germline V gene (reference sequence). V was cut by 1 base and J by 9 bases, with 16 bases left in between. CDR3 in DNA: TGTGCCAGTAGTATAGTCGGGGCTAGCGTTAGTGAGCAGTTCTTC. Encoded protein: CASSIVGASVSEQFF.

Details on this clone: Distinct nucleotide sequences in the sample also encode this CDR3. The rearrangement uses TRBV28 and TRBJ1-1; maybe TRBD1 (5 bases). The CDR3 totals 14 residues. V lost 3 bases, J lost 2 bases, and 10 bases lay in between. CDR1 and CDR2 from the germline V gene are MDHEN and SYDVKM. The CDR3 bases are TGTGCCAGCAGTTTTGGGGGGGGTAACACTGAAGCTTTCTTT. Its protein product is CASSFGGGNTEAFF.

The chain employs TRBV11-2 and TRBJ2-7; D perhaps matches TRBD2 (6 bases). Per germline, CDR1 SGHAT and CDR2 FQNNGV. The CDR3 runs 15 residues. The V end lost 2 bases, the J end lost 2 bases, and 13 bases lay between the germline ends. CDR3 coding DNA: TGTGCCAGCAGCTTATCAGCAGGACTAACCTACGAGCAGTACTTC. Residues: CASSLSAGLTYEQYF.

The J gene is TRBJ2-4, the V gene TRBV29-1, with D perhaps matching TRBD2 (6 bases). Between the trimmed V and J ends, which lost 5 bases and 0 bases, there was a span of 14 bases. Germline CDR1 SQVTM, CDR2 ANQGSEA. The CDR3 sequence is 15 residues long. CDR3 sequence (DNA): TGCAGCGTTCAAGGAGGGGCACTAGCCAAAAACATTCAGTACTTC. Encoded protein: CSVQGGALAKNIQYF. Supplemented by reference TRBV29-1 and TRBJ2-4, the full variable domain reads SAVISQKPSRDICQRGTSLTIQCQVDSQVTMMFWYRQQPGQSLTLIATANQGSEATYESGFVIDKFPISRPNLTFSTLTVSNMSPEDSSIYLCSVQGGALAKNIQYFGAGTRLSVL.

Turning to this clone: This sample also contains other DNA sequences that code for the same CDR3. This chain joins TRBV27 and TRBJ2-1, with unresolved D. The germline V and J ends were trimmed by 2 bases and 9 bases, with 5 bases remaining between them. The CDR3 totals 11 residues. Germline V gene sequence: CDR1 MNHEY, CDR2 SMNVEV (reference sequence). Here the CDR3 DNA reads TGTGCCAGCAGTTTAGGTAGTGAGCAGTTCTTC. This codes for CASSLGSEQFF.

On this clone itself: Other nucleotide sequences in the sample specify the same CDR3. In nucleotides, the CDR3 is TGTGCCAGCTCACCGGACACCTCCTACGAGCAGTACTTC. This translates into CASSPDTSYEQYF. The genes are TRBV18 and TRBJ2-7; weak D call: TRBD1 (5 bases). The V and J ends lost 3 bases and 0 bases respectively, with 6 bases between them. This CDR3 is built from 13 residues. Germline V gene data show CDR1 as KGHSH and CDR2 as LQKENI.

V is TRBV5-8 and J is TRBJ2-7; D is possibly TRBD1 or TRBD2 (5 bases each). Trimming shortened V by 2 bases and J by 5 bases, and 23 bases separated the two germline ends. Germline V gene lookup returns CDR1 SGHTS and CDR2 YDEGEE. The CDR3 length is 17 residues. CDR3 sequence (DNA): TGTGCCAGCAGCTTTGGAACCCGGGACCAATTCTACGACGAGCAGTACTTC. Its protein product is CASSFGTRDQFYDEQYF. The full variable domain, completed using reference TRBV5-8 and TRBJ2-7, is EAGVTQSPTHLIKTRGQQATLRCSPISGHTSVYWYQQALGLGLQFLLWYDEGEERNRGNFPPRFSGRQFPNYSSELNVNALELEDSALYLCASSFGTRDQFYDEQYFGPGTRLTVT.

This chain links TRBV7-9 with TRBJ2-7; 8 bases align to TRBD1. This CDR3 is built from 15 residues. J gave up 2 bases and V 5 bases, and 8 bases lay outside the gene matches. The germline gives CDR1 SEHNR, CDR2 FQNEAQ (reference sequence). The CDR3 DNA reads as TGTGCCAGCAGCCCACGTAGGGGACAGGCCTACGAGCAGTACTTC. It codes for CASSPRRGQAYEQYF.

The rearrangement links TRBV7-7 to TRBJ2-7; the D gene is possibly TRBD1 (6 bases). V was trimmed by 4 bases and J by 0 bases, leaving 19 bases between them. CDR1 and CDR2 from the germline V gene are SSHAT and FNYEAQ (reference sequence). The CDR3 covers 17 residues. CDR3 in amino acids: CASSSWVPGAVSYEQYF. The CDR3 region has the DNA TGTGCCAGCAGCTCATGGGTTCCAGGGGCCGTCTCCTACGAGCAGTACTTC.

This clone turned up a few times. This sample includes further DNA sequences coding for the same CDR3. V is TRBV27 and J is TRBJ2-1, with 12 bases aligning to TRBD2. CDR1 is MNHEY, CDR2 SMNVEV, per germline (reference sequence). J was trimmed by 3 bases and V by 4 bases; bases with no gene match: 1. The CDR3 runs 15 residues. The CDR3 here is CASSWTSGNYNEQFF. The CDR3 DNA sequence: TGTGCCAGCAGTTGGACTAGCGGGAACTACAATGAGCAGTTCTTC.

The chain has TRBV30 and TRBJ1-2; possibly TRBD1 for D (5 bases). Trimming took off 4 bases at V and 2 bases at J, with 11 bases between the two ends. Germline CDR1 is GTSNPN and CDR2 is SVGIG (reference sequence). The CDR3 consists of 13 residues. The CDR3 reads CAWMAGGNYGYTF. The CDR3 coding sequence is TGTGCCTGGATGGCTGGGGGGAACTATGGCTACACCTTC.

Regarding this clone: The junction does not match germline at one end; this may be a read error. V and J are TRBV10-2 and TRBJ1-5; unclear D gene. Per the germline V gene, CDR1 is WSHSY and CDR2 is SAAADI. This CDR3 contains 12 residues. DNA of the CDR3: TGCGCCAGCAATGAGTTGGGTCAGCCCCAGCATTTT. As protein: CASNELGQPQHF.

The J gene is TRBJ1-2, the V gene TRBV10-2; 7 nucleotides match TRBD1. CDR3 length equals 14 residues. Per germline, CDR1 WSHSY and CDR2 SAAADI. V lost 4 bases to trimming and J lost 4 bases; unmatched junction nucleotides: 6. The CDR3 loop is CASSGRDSPYGYTF. As DNA, the CDR3 is TGCGCCAGCAGTGGCAGGGACAGCCCCTATGGCTACACCTTC.

About this clone itself: In the same sample, other DNA sequences code for this CDR3. J is TRBJ2-7 and V is TRBV28, with D hard to call. Trimming shortened V by 3 bases and J by 4 bases, and 4 bases separated the two germline ends. The CDR3 totals 11 residues. Germline CDR1 MDHEN, CDR2 SYDVKM. CDR3 protein: CASSFSYEQYF. CDR3 DNA: TGTGCCAGCAGTTTTTCTTACGAGCAGTACTTC.

As to this clone: Other DNA sequences within the sample encode an identical CDR3. The chain links TRBV11-2 to TRBJ2-3, with D unresolved. V lost 5 bases and J 6 bases, leaving 6 bases between the germline ends. Germline CDR1 and CDR2: SGHAT and FQNNGV. CDR3 length: 11 amino acids. The CDR3 bases are TGTGCCAGCAGCCTCGGGGATACGCAGTATTTT. Encoded protein: CASSLGDTQYF.